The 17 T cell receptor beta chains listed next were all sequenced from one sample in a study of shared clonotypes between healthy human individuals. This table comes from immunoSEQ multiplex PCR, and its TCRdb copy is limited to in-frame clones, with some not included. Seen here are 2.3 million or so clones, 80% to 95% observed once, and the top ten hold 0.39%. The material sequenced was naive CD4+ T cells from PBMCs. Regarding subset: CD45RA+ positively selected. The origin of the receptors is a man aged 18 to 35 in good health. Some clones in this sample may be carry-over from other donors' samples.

CDR3 bases: TGTGCCTCCCCCGGACTAGCGGGAATAGGTCGCACCGGGGAGCTGTTTTTT. Its translation: CASPGLAGIGRTGELFF. The V and J genes are TRBV21-1 and TRBJ2-2; TRBD2, as called in the table, went unchecked against the DNA. TRBV21-1 is labeled a pseudogene. The CDR3 is 17 amino acids.

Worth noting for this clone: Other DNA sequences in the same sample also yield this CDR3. CDR3 residues: CASSLGLQETQYF. The CDR3 DNA follows: TGTGCCAGCAGTTTGGGCCTCCAAGAGACCCAGTACTTC. The chain joins TRBV28 to TRBJ2-5; D is undetermined. V was trimmed by 3 bases and J by 1 base, leaving 6 bases between them. The CDR3 extends over 13 amino acids. Germline lookup yields CDR1 MDHEN and CDR2 SYDVKM.

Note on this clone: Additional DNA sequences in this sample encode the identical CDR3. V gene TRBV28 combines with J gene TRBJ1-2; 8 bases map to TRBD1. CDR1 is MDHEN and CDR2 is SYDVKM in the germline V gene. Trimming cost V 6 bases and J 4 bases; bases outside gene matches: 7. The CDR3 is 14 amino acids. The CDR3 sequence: CASSPRGRGYGYTF. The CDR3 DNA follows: TGTGCCAGCAGCCCCAGGGGGCGCGGCTATGGCTACACCTTC.

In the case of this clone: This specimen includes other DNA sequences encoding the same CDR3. The CDR3 sequence: CASSLSGQGAGNEQFF. The CDR3 DNA reads as TGTGCCAGCAGTTTATCGGGGCAGGGGGCTGGCAATGAGCAGTTCTTC. V usage is TRBV28 and J usage is TRBJ2-1, with 8 bases aligning to TRBD1. This CDR3 region has 16 residues. The V and J ends lost 1 base and 6 bases, in that order; junction bases with no gene match: 8. CDR1 is MDHEN, CDR2 SYDVKM, per germline.

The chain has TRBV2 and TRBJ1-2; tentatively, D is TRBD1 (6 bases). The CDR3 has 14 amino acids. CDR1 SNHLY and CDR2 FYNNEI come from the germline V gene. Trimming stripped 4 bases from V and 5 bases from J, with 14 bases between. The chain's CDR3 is CASSVEGDWYGYTF. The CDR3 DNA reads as TGTGCCAGCAGTGTGGAGGGGGATTGGTATGGCTACACCTTC.

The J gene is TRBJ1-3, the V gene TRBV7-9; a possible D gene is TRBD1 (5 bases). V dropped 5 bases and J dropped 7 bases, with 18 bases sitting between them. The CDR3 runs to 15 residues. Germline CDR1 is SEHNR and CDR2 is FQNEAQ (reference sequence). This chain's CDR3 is CASSAAPRAGNTIYF. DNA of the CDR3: TGTGCCAGCAGCGCCGCCCCCAGGGCGGGTAACACCATATATTTT.

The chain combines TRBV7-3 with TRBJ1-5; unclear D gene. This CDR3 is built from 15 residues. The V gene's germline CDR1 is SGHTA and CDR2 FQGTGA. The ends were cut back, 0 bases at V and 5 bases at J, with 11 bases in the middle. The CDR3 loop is CASSLTWTYDQPQHF. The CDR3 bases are TGTGCCAGCAGCTTAACCTGGACTTATGATCAGCCCCAGCATTTT.

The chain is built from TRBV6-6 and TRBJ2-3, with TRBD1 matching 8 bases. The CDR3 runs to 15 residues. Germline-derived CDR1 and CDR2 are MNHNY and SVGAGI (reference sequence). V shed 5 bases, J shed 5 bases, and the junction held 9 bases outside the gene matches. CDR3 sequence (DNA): TGTGCCAGCAGTCCGGGACAGGTTATTCGAGATACGCAGTATTTT. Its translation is CASSPGQVIRDTQYF.

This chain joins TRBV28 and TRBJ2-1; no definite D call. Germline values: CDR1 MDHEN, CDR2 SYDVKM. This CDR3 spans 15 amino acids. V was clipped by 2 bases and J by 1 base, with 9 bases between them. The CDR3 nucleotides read TGTGCCAGCAGTTTAGCGAGTGGGTCCTACAATGAGCAGTTCTTC. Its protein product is CASSLASGSYNEQFF. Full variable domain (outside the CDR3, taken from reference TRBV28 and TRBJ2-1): DVKVTQSSRYLVKRTGEKVFLECVQDMDHENMFWYRQDPGLGLRLIYFSYDVKMKEKGDIPEGYSVSREKKERFSLILESASTNQTSMYLCASSLASGSYNEQFFGPGTRLTVL.

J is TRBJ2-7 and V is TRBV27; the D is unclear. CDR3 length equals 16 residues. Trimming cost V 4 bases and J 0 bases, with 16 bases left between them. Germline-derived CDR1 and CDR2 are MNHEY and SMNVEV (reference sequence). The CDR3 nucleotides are TGTGCCAGCAGTTCAATCCGTGAGTCCTTCTCCTACGAGCAGTACTTC. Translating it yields CASSSIRESFSYEQYF.

The CDR3 protein is CATATSGRALEQYF. In nucleotides, the CDR3 is TGTGCCACCGCTACTAGCGGGAGGGCCCTAGAGCAGTACTTC. The V call is TRBV15, the J call TRBJ2-7; 13 nucleotides line up with TRBD2. From germline, CDR1 is LNHNV and CDR2 YYDKDF (reference sequence). This CDR3 comprises 14 residues. V shed 8 bases, J shed 7 bases, and the junction held 8 bases outside the gene matches.

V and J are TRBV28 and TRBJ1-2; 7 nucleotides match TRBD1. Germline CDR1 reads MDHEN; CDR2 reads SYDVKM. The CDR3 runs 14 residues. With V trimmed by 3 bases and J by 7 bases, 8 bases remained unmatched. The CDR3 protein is CASSFITGEAGYTF. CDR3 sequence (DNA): TGTGCCAGCAGTTTTATAACAGGGGAGGCTGGCTACACCTTC.

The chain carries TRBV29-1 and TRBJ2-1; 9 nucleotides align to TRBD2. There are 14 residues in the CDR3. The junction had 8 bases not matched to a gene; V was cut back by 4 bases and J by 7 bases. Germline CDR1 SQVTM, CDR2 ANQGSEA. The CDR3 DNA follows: TGCAGCGTTGTGACTAGCGGAATGATGAATGAGCAGTTCTTC. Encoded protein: CSVVTSGMMNEQFF.

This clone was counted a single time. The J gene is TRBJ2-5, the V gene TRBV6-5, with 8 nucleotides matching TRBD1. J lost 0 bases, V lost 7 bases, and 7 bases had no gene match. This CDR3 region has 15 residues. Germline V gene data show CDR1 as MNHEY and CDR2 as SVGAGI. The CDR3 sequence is CASTPGQAYQETQYF. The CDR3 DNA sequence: TGTGCCAGCACCCCGGGACAGGCCTACCAAGAGACCCAGTACTTC.

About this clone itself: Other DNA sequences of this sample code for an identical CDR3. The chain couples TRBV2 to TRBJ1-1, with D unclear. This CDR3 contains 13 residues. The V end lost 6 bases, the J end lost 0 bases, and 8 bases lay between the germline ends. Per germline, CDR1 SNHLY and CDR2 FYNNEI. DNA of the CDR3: TGTGCCAGCAGCGCCGAGATGAACACTGAAGCTTTCTTT. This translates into CASSAEMNTEAFF.

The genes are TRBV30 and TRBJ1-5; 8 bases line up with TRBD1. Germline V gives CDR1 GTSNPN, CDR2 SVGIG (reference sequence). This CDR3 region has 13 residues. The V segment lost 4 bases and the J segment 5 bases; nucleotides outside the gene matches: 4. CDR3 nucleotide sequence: TGTGCCTGGACGGGACAGGCTCATCAGCCCCAGCATTTT. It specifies CAWTGQAHQPQHF.

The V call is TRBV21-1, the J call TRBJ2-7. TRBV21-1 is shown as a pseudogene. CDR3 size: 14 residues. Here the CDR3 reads CASLLRTAEYEQYF. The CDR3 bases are TGTGCCAGCCTTCTCAGGACGGCCGAGTACGAGCAGTACTTC.